The source of this T cell receptor beta chain is a study of blood T cell repertoires in COVID-19. As for the study in general: Donors in the United States, Italy and Spain gave samples during acute or convalescent COVID-19. Sources were T cells, B-cell-depleted T cells, or PBMCs; the material itself was cDNA or gDNA.

V dropped 1 base and J dropped 7; count of bases not matched to a gene: 9. Germline CDR1 reads SGHRS; CDR2 reads YFSETQ. The CDR3 covers 17 residues. In the original analysis: Reference gene primer amplification yielded estimated nucleated cell counts. TCRdb's table, derived via immunoSEQ multiplex PCR, lists solely in-frame clones and lacks some. V and J calls and clone size are as listed in that table; D and trimming were resolved from the DNA. In the table there are over 200,000 clones, over 70% of which are singletons. The sequenced sample consisted of peripheral blood. V usage is TRBV5-1 and J usage is TRBJ2-1; 12 bases match TRBD2. The source is a woman of 80 years or more with acute or convalescent COVID-19. The CDR3 nucleotides are TGCGCCAGCAGCTTGACGTCTAGCGGGAGGGCGGGGAATGAGCAGTTCTTC. Translation: CASSLTSSGRAGNEQFF.